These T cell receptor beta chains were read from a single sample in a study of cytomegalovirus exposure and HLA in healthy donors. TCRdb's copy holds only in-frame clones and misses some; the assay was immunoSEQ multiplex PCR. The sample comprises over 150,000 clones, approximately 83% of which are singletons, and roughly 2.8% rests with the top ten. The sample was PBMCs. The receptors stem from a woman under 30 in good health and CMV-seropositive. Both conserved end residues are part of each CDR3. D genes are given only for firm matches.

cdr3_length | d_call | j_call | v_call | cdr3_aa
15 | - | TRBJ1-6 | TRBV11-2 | CASSGEGSGNSPLHF
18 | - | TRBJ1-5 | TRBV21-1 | CASSKVSTANLLNQPQHF
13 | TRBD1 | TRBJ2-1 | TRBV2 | CASSGQGGGEQFF
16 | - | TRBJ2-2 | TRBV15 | CATSRDLARNTGELFF
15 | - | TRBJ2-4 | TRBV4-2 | CASSQGEIAKNIQYF
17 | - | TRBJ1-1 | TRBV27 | CASSLVATGAEATEAFF
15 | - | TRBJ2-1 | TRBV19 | CASSPLWHSYNEQFF
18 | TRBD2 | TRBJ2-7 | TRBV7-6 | CASSTGLAGETPSYEQYF
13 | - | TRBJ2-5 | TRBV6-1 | CASSEVGVETQYF
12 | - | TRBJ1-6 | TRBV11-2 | CASSTGNSPLHF
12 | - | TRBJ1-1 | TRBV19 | CASSILGGEAFF
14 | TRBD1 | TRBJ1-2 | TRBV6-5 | CASSNPQGASGYTF
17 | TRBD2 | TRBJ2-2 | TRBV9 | CASSVAGVLAGTGELFF
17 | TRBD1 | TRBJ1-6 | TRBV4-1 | CASSQDRVTGGGSPLHF
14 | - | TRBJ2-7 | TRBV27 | CASSSRRQGYEQYF
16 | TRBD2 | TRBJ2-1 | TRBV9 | CASSPRLAGGYNEQFF
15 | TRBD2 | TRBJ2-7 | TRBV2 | CASRPTSGGHYEQYF
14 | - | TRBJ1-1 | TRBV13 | CASSPNTAPSEAFF
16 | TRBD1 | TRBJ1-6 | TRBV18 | CASSPQGQGANSPLHF
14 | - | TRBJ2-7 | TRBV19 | CAPSPGKLNYEQYF
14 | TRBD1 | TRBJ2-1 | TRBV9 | CASSVGQGRNEQFF
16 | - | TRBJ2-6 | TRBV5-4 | CASAASGSSGANVLTF
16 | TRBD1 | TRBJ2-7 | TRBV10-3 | CAISESRTGGGYEQYF
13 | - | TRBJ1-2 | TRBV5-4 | CASSSTGNYGYTF
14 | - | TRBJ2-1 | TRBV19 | CASSRTGGVNEQFF
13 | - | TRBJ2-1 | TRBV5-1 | CASSLGTDNEQFF
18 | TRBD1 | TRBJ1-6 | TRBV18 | CASSSGTGGRYDNSPLHF
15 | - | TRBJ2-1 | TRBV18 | CASSPVGDSSSERIF
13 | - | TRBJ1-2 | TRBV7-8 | CASELEAGEGYTF
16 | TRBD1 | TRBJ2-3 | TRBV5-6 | CASSRQGAYMTDTQYF
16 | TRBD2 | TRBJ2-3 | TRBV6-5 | CASSSRLAGSTDTQYF
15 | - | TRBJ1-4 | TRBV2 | CASSEDGRGSEKLFF
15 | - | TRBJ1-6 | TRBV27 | CASSFVQGQNSPLHF
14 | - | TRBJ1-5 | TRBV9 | CASSVASGDQPQHF
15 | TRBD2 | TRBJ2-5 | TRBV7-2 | CASSDTSGGAETQYF
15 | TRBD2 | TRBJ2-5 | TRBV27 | CASSLSGGPRETQYF
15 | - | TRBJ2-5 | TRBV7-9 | CASSFLGLDQETQYF
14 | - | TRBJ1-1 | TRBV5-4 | CASSSGHPDLEAFF
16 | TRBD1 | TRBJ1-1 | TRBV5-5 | CASSPILRGPYTEAFF
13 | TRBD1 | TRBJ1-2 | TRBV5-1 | CASSEDRVYGYTF
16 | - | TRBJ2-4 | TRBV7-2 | CASSLVVGAAKNIQYF
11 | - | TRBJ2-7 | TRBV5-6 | CASSLVDEQYF
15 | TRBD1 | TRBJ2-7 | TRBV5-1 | CASSSAGQGRYEQYF
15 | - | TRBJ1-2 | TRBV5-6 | CASSMNDRPHYGYTF
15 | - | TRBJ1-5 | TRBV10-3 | CATGGGQGQNQPQHF
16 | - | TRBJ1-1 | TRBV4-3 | CASSQDATALNTEAFF
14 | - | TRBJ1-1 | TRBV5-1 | CASSRWEGNTEAFF
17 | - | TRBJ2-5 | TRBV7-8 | CASSSHLIMRYQETQYF
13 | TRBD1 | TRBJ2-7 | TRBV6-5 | CASRRDRPYEQYF